Each of the 13 T cell receptor beta chains below was sequenced from the same sample in a study of PD-L1 blockade in urothelial cancer. As to time point: pretreatment peripheral blood. Measured with immunoSEQ multiplex PCR; TCRdb has only the in-frame clones, and not every one. In the table there are tens of thousands of clones, almost 90% of which are singletons. This specimen consisted of PBMCs, obtained around atezolizumab (anti-PD-L1) treatment. These receptor sequences come from a man aged 55 to 69 with urothelial cancer.

This clone was found once. The V call is TRBV19, the J call TRBJ1-4; the D is unclear. V lost 8 bases and J 6 bases, leaving 19 bases between the germline ends. The CDR3 covers 15 residues. Per germline, CDR1 LNHDA and CDR2 SQIVND (reference sequence). CDR3 sequence (DNA): TGTGCCAGTTCCGCTTCCACGGACTATTATGAAAAACTGTTTTTT. This codes for CASSASTDYYEKLFF.

A few counts support this clone. The genes are TRBV7-8 and TRBJ2-5; 7 positions agree with TRBD1. V shed 5 bases and J 5 bases; nucleotides not matched to a gene: 8. CDR1 is SGHVS and CDR2 is FQNEAQ in the germline V gene. This CDR3 is 14 amino acids long. CDR3 bases: TGTGCCAGCAGCCCATTACAGGGGTTGGAGACCCAGTACTTC. This codes for CASSPLQGLETQYF.

This chain connects TRBV6-5 to TRBJ1-2; 10 bases map to TRBD1. The CDR3 covers 14 residues. V lost 5 bases, J lost 8 bases, and 8 bases stayed unmatched. In germline, CDR1 is MNHEY, CDR2 SVGAGI. In nucleotides, the CDR3 is TGTGCCAGCAGTAACCCGGGACAGGGGATAGGCTACACCTTC. It is translated as CASSNPGQGIGYTF.

The rearrangement links TRBV9 to TRBJ2-1; TRBD2 matches 10 bases. CDR1 is SGDLS and CDR2 is YYNGEE in the germline V gene. Trimming cost V 0 bases and J 7 bases; bases outside gene matches: 16. There are 19 residues in the CDR3. The DNA for the CDR3 is TGTGCCAGCAGCGTAGGTAATAGCGGGGGGACCGCTCAGGGGAATGAGCAGTTCTTC. Its protein product is CASSVGNSGGTAQGNEQFF.

CDR3 protein: CASSFLGGTGSQETQYF. CDR3 coding DNA: TGTGCCAGCAGCTTTTTAGGCGGAACGGGGTCCCAAGAGACCCAGTACTTC. This chain links TRBV11-2 with TRBJ2-5, with D possibly TRBD2 on 5 matching bases. Germline lookup yields CDR1 SGHAT and CDR2 FQNNGV. The CDR3 is 17 residues long. Between the trimmed V and J ends, which lost 3 bases and 1 base, there was a span of 18 bases.

The chain recombines TRBV27 with TRBJ1-1, with TRBD1 matching 8 bases. The CDR3 consists of 14 residues. The germline gives CDR1 MNHEY, CDR2 SMNVEV (reference sequence). The junction had 4 bases not matched to a gene; V was cut back by 6 bases and J by 1 base. The CDR3 region is CASRWTGQNTEAFF. The CDR3 DNA is TGTGCCAGCAGGTGGACAGGGCAGAACACTGAAGCTTTCTTT.

The V gene is TRBV27, the J gene TRBJ2-1; 9 bases match TRBD2. The ends lost 0 bases at V and 4 bases at J; junction bases unmatched: 4. This CDR3 is 16 amino acids long. Looked up from germline, CDR1 is MNHEY and CDR2 is SMNVEV (reference sequence). This chain's CDR3 is CASSLSRAGGYNEQFF. DNA of the CDR3: TGTGCCAGCAGTTTATCGCGAGCGGGAGGATACAATGAGCAGTTCTTC.

The chain combines TRBV4-3 with TRBJ1-2; D perhaps matches TRBD1 (6 bases). Germline V gene data show CDR1 as LGHNA and CDR2 as YSLEER. The CDR3 length is 15 residues. Trimming cost V 2 bases and J 0 bases, with 10 bases left between them. CDR3 in amino acids: CASSQLDRSNYGYTF. CDR3 nucleotides: TGCGCCAGCAGCCAACTGGACAGATCTAACTATGGCTACACCTTC.

The rearrangement links TRBV6-5 to TRBJ2-3; D is perhaps TRBD2 (7 bases). V dropped 6 bases and J dropped 13 bases, with 17 bases sitting between them. CDR3 length: 12 residues. Germline-derived CDR1 and CDR2 are MNHEY and SVGAGI. In DNA, the CDR3 is TGTGCCAGCAGCCGGGGGGCCTCGGAGAAGTATTTT. Its translation is CASSRGASEKYF.

The chain recombines TRBV9 with TRBJ2-7; the match to TRBD1 covers 10 bases. The V gene's germline CDR1 is SGDLS and CDR2 YYNGEE. The CDR3 has 14 amino acids. V was clipped by 3 bases and J by 4 bases; unmatched bases: 4. The CDR3 DNA follows: TGTGCCAGCAGCGGACAGGGGGCGCATTACGAGCAGTACTTC. Amino acid sequence: CASSGQGAHYEQYF.

This rearrangement joins TRBV19 to TRBJ1-1, with 8 bases matching TRBD1. V lost 0 bases to trimming and J lost 4 bases; unmatched junction nucleotides: 7. The CDR3 spans 16 residues. Germline CDR1 and CDR2: LNHDA and SQIVND (reference sequence). DNA of the CDR3: TGTGCCAGTAGTATAGACAGGGGGCCGGCGAGCACTGAAGCTTTCTTT. Protein sequence: CASSIDRGPASTEAFF.

The rearrangement uses TRBV7-2 and TRBJ2-3, with TRBD2 identical over 9 bases. The junction had 5 bases not matched to a gene; V was cut back by 6 bases and J by 4 bases. Germline V gives CDR1 SGHTA, CDR2 FQGNSA. The CDR3 spans 14 residues. The CDR3 sequence is CASRNSGSPDTQYF. The CDR3 region has the DNA TGTGCCAGCAGGAATAGCGGGAGCCCAGATACGCAGTATTTT. The full variable domain, with the rest looked up from reference TRBV7-2 and TRBJ2-3, is GAGVSQSPSNKVTEKGKDVELRCDPISGHTALYWYRQSLGQGLEFLIYFQGNSAPDKSGLPSDRFSAERTGGSVSTLTIQRTQQEDSAVYLCASRNSGSPDTQYFGPGTRLTVL.

The chain carries TRBV28 and TRBJ2-7; 10 bases are a match to TRBD1. With 7 bases clipped from V and 5 bases from J, the junction kept 14 bases outside the gene matches. Per germline, CDR1 MDHEN and CDR2 SYDVKM. CDR3 size: 16 residues. Written as DNA, the CDR3 is TGTGCCAGCACCCAATCGGGGACAGGGGTAACACACGAGCAGTACTTC. This translates into CASTQSGTGVTHEQYF.